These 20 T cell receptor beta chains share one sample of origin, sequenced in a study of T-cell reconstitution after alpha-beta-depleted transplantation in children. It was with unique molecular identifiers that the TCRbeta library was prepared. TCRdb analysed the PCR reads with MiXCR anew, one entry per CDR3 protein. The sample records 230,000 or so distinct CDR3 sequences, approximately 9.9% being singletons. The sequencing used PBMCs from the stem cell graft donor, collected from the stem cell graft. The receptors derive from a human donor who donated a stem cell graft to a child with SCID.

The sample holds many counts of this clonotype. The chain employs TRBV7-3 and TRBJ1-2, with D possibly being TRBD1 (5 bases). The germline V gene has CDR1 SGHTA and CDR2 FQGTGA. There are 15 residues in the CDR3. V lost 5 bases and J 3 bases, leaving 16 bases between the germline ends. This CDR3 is CASSPQGQADYGYTF. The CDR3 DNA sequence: TGTGCCAGCAGCCCCCAGGGCCAGGCCGACTATGGCTACACCTTC. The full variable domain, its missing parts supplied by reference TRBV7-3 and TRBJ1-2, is GAGVSQTPSNKVTEKGKYVELRCDPISGHTALYWYRQSLGQGPEFLIYFQGTGAADDSGLPNDRFFAVRPEGSVSTLKIQRTERGDSAVYLCASSPQGQADYGYTFGSGTRLTVV.

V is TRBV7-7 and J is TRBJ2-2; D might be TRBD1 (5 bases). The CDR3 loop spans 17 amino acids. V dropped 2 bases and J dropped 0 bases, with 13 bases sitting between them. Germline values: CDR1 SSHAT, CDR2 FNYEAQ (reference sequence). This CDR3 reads CASSLSLWTTNTGELFF. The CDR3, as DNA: TGTGCCAGCAGCTTATCATTGTGGACAACGAACACCGGGGAGCTGTTTTTT.

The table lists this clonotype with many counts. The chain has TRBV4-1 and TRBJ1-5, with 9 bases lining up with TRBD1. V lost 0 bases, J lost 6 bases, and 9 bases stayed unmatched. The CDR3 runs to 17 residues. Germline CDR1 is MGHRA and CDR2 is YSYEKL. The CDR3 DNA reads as TGCGCCAGCAGCCAAGAAATTTACAGGGGGCTTGGTCAGCCCCAGCATTTT. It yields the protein CASSQEIYRGLGQPQHF.

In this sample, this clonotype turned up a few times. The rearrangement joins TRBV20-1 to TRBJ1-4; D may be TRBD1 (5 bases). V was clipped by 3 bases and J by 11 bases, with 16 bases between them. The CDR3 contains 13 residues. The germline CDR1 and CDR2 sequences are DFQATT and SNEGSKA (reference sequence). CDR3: CSARGQGLGKLFF. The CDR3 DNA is TGCAGTGCTAGGGGGCAGGGCCTCGGGAAACTGTTTTTT.

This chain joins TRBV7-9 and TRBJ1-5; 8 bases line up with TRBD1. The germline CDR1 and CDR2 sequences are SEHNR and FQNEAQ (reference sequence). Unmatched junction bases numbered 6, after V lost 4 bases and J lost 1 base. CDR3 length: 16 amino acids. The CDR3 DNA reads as TGTGCCAGCAGCTCCGGACAGGGTTCAAGCAATCAGCCCCAGCATTTT. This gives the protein CASSSGQGSSNQPQHF.

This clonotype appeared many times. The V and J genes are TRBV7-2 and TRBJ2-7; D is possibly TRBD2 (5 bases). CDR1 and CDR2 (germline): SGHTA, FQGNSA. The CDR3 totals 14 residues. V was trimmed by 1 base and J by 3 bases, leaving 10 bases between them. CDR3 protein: CASSLGTGNYEQYF. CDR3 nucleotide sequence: TGTGCCAGCAGCTTAGGGACGGGGAACTACGAGCAGTACTTC. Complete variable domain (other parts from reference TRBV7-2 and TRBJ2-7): GAGVSQSPSNKVTEKGKDVELRCDPISGHTALYWYRQSLGQGLEFLIYFQGNSAPDKSGLPSDRFSAERTGGSVSTLTIQRTQQEDSAVYLCASSLGTGNYEQYFGPGTRLTVT.

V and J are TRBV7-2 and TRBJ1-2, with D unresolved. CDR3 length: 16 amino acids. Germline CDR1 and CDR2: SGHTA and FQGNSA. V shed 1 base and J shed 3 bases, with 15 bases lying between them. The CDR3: CASSLEVGLPDYGYTF. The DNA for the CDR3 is TGTGCCAGCAGCTTAGAGGTCGGCCTGCCTGACTATGGCTACACCTTC.

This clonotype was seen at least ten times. CDR3 bases: TGTGCCAGCAGTTTAACAGGGCGACAACTCGGCTACACCTTC. Its translation: CASSLTGRQLGYTF. This rearrangement joins TRBV12-3 or TRBV12-4 to TRBJ1-2, with D possibly being TRBD1 (6 bases). V was clipped by 2 bases and J by 8 bases, with 15 bases between them. The CDR3 is 14 residues long.

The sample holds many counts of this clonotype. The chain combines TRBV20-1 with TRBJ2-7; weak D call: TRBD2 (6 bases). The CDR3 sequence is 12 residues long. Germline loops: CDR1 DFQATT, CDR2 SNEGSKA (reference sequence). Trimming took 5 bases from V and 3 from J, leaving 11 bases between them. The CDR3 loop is CSALTSFYEQYF. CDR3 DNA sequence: TGCAGTGCTCTAACTAGCTTCTACGAGCAGTACTTC.

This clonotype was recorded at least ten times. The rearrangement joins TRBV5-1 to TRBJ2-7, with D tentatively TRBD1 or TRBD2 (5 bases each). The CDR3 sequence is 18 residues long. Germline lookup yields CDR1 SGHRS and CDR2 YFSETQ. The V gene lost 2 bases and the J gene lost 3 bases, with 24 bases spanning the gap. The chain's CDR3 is CASSLPGPDGDTIYEQYF. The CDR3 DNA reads TGCGCCAGCAGCTTACCGGGGCCGGACGGCGACACGATCTACGAGCAGTACTTC.

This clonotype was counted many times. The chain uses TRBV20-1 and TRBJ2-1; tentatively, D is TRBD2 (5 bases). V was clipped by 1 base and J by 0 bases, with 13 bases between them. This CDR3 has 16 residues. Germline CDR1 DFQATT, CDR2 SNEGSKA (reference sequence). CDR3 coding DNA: TGCAGTGCTAGAGTCCCCGGCCGGGGCTCCTACAATGAGCAGTTCTTC. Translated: CSARVPGRGSYNEQFF.

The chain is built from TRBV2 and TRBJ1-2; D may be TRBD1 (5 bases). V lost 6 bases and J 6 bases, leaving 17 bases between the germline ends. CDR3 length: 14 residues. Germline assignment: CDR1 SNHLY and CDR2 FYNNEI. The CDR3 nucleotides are TGTGCCAGCAGCCGCACGTTGGGGGGGAATGGCTACACCTTC. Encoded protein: CASSRTLGGNGYTF.

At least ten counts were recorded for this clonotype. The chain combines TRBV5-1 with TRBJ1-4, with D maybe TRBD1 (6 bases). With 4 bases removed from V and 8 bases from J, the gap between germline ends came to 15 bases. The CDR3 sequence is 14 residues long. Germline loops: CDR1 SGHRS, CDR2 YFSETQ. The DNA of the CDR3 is TGCGCCAGCAGCGCGGAGGGGGTCGGGGAAAAACTGTTTTTT. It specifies CASSAEGVGEKLFF. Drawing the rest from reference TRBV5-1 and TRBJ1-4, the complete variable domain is KAGVTQTPRYLIKTRGQQVTLSCSPISGHRSVSWYQQTPGQGLQFLFEYFSETQRNKGNFPGRFSGRQFSNSRSEMNVSTLELGDSALYLCASSAEGVGEKLFFGSGTQLSVL.

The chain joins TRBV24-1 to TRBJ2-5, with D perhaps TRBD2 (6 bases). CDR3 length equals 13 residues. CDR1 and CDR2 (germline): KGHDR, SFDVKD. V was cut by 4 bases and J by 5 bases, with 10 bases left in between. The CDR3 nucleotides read TGTGCCACCAGTGACCCTAGCGTCGAGACCCAGTACTTC. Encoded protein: CATSDPSVETQYF.

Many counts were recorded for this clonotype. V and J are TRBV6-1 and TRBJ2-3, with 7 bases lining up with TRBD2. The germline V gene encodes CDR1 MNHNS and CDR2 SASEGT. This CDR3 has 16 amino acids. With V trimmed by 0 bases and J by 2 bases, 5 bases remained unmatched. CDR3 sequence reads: CASSEAGLGPTDTQYF. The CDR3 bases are TGTGCCAGCAGTGAAGCAGGACTAGGGCCCACAGATACGCAGTATTTT.

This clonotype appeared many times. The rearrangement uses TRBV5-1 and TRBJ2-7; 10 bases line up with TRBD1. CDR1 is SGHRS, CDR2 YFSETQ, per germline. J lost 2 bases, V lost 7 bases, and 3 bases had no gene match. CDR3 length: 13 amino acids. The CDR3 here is CASGGTGAYEQYF. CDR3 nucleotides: TGCGCCAGCGGAGGGACAGGGGCCTACGAGCAGTACTTC.

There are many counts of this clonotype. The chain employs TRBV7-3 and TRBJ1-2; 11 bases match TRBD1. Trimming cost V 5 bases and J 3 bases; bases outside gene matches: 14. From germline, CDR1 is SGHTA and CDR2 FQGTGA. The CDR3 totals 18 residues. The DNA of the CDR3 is TGTGCCAGCAGCCTAAGGCTAGTCCCGGGACAGGGGGACTATGGCTACACCTTC. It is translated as CASSLRLVPGQGDYGYTF.

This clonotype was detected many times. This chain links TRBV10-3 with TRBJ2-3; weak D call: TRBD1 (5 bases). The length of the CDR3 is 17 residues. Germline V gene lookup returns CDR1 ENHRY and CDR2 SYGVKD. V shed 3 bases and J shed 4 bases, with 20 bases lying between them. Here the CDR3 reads CAISDPATGVDSDTQYF. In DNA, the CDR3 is TGTGCCATCAGTGATCCGGCAACAGGAGTGGATTCAGATACGCAGTATTTT.

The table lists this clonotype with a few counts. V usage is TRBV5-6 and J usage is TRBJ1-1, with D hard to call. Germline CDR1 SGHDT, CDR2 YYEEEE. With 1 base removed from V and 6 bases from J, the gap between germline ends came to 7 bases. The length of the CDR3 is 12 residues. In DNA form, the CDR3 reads TGTGCCAGCAGCTTGAGCGTGGCTGAAGCTTTCTTT. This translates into CASSLSVAEAFF. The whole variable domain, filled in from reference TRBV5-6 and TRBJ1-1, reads DAGVTQSPTHLIKTRGQQVTLRCSPKSGHDTVSWYQQALGQGPQFIFQYYEEEERQRGNFPDRFSGHQFPNYSSELNVNALLLGDSALYLCASSLSVAEAFFGQGTRLTVV.

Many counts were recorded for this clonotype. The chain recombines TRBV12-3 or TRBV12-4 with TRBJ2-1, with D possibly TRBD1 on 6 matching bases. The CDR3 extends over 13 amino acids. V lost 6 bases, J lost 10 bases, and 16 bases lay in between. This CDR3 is CASSPSADREQFF. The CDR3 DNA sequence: TGTGCCAGCAGCCCGAGCGCAGACAGGGAGCAGTTCTTC.